A single sample gave rise to the 11 T cell receptor beta chains below, sequenced in a study of PD-1 blockade in classical Hodgkin lymphoma. TCRdb's table, derived via immunoSEQ multiplex PCR, lists solely in-frame clones and lacks some. The top ten clones hold around 7% of a sample with some 100,000 clones, roughly 90% of them seen once. Autologous stem cell transplantation was followed by relapse in every patient, and brentuximab vedotin exposure varied. This sample comprised peripheral blood mononuclear cells (PBMCs), obtained before the second cycle of nivolumab. Receptor source: a human donor with classical Hodgkin lymphoma.

The chain is built from TRBV5-1 and TRBJ2-3, with D perhaps TRBD2 (5 bases). The CDR3 spans 14 residues. Germline V CDR1 and CDR2: SGHRS, YFSETQ. V lost 0 bases and J lost 0, with 5 bases in between. CDR3 in amino acids: CASSLGTSTDTQYF. The CDR3 DNA reads TGCGCCAGCAGCTTGGGGACTAGCACAGATACGCAGTATTTT.

The chain links TRBV19 to TRBJ2-1; maybe TRBD2 (5 bases). The V gene lost 3 bases and the J gene lost 0 bases, with 9 bases spanning the gap. This CDR3 contains 15 residues. CDR1 and CDR2 (germline): LNHDA, SQIVND (reference sequence). Here the CDR3 DNA reads TGTGCCAGTAGTATCTTCACTAGCTCCTACAATGAGCAGTTCTTC. Amino acids: CASSIFTSSYNEQFF.

The V gene is TRBV11-2, the J gene TRBJ2-5; 8 bases are a match to TRBD2. The germline V gene encodes CDR1 SGHAT and CDR2 FQNNGV. This CDR3 has 15 amino acids. The trim removed 1 base at V and 5 bases at J, leaving 6 bases unmatched. Here the CDR3 DNA reads TGTGCCAGCAGCTTAGCGGGGGGGCCGGGTGAGACCCAGTACTTC. Translated, it gives CASSLAGGPGETQYF.

The chain carries TRBV2 and TRBJ2-4; 7 bases fit TRBD1. The CDR3 is made up of 14 amino acids. CDR1 is SNHLY, CDR2 FYNNEI, per germline. V shed 7 bases, J shed 6 bases, and the junction held 9 bases outside the gene matches. In nucleotides, the CDR3 is TGTGCCAGCAAGATAACAGGGGAGACAAACATTCAGTACTTC. Protein product: CASKITGETNIQYF.

The genes are TRBV4-1 and TRBJ2-1; D may be TRBD1 or TRBD2 (6 bases each). This CDR3 spans 15 amino acids. V was shortened by 0 bases and J by 10 bases, with 16 bases between the two germline ends. The germline V gene encodes CDR1 MGHRA and CDR2 YSYEKL. This chain's CDR3 is CASSQESAGRGEQFF. CDR3 nucleotide sequence: TGCGCCAGCAGCCAAGAAAGTGCGGGAAGGGGGGAGCAGTTCTTC.

This chain links TRBV7-6 with TRBJ1-5; tentatively, D is TRBD1 (6 bases). The germline V and J ends were trimmed by 2 bases and 9 bases, with 23 bases remaining between them. Germline V gene lookup returns CDR1 SGHVS and CDR2 FNYEAQ. The CDR3 has 17 residues. This CDR3 is CASSLSSGDSWGRPQHF. The DNA of the CDR3 is TGTGCCAGCAGCTTATCCTCAGGGGATAGCTGGGGGCGGCCCCAGCATTTT.

This clone was seen once. The chain carries TRBV19 and TRBJ2-2; tentatively, D is TRBD1 (6 bases). The CDR3 runs to 14 residues. From germline, CDR1 is LNHDA and CDR2 SQIVND (reference sequence). With 5 bases removed from V and 6 bases from J, the gap between germline ends came to 13 bases. The CDR3 protein is CASSLNRQAGELFF. The CDR3 DNA follows: TGTGCCAGTAGTTTAAACCGACAGGCCGGGGAGCTGTTTTTT.

The chain couples TRBV4-2 to TRBJ2-5; 11 nucleotides align to TRBD2. This CDR3 contains 21 residues. The V and J ends lost 2 bases and 5 bases, in that order; junction bases with no gene match: 22. Germline-derived CDR1 and CDR2 are LGHNA and YNFKEQ. This CDR3 reads CASSQSTSGGHTGSKRETQYF. The DNA for the CDR3 is TGTGCCAGCAGCCAATCCACTAGCGGGGGCCACACGGGGTCTAAAAGGGAGACCCAGTACTTC.

This chain links TRBV6-6 with TRBJ1-2; D may be TRBD1 (5 bases). This CDR3 has 13 amino acids. Germline CDR1 reads MNHNY; CDR2 reads SVGAGI (reference sequence). Trimming stripped 0 bases from V and 8 bases from J, with 10 bases between. The CDR3 region has the DNA TGTGCCAGCAGTTACTCGATTGGGGACGGCTACACCTTC. Residues: CASSYSIGDGYTF.

This clone occurred once. The chain is built from TRBV27 and TRBJ2-1; maybe TRBD2 (6 bases). Germline CDR1 is MNHEY and CDR2 is SMNVEV (reference sequence). The V end was cut by 8 bases, the J end by 4 bases, with 9 bases between. The CDR3 contains 12 residues. Here the CDR3 reads CASRRGYNEQFF. The DNA of the CDR3 is TGTGCCAGCCGGCGGGGATACAATGAGCAGTTCTTC.

This chain uses TRBV5-8 with TRBJ1-6; the match to TRBD1 covers 8 bases. Germline CDR1 reads SGHTS; CDR2 reads YDEGEE. The CDR3 is 16 residues long. J was trimmed by 5 bases and V by 7 bases; bases with no gene match: 11. The CDR3 loop reads CASGWGQGADNSPLHF. For the CDR3, the DNA is TGTGCCAGCGGTTGGGGGCAGGGGGCGGATAATTCACCCCTCCACTTT.